These 7 T cell receptor beta chains were sequenced from one sample in a study of blood T cell repertoires in COVID-19. Method: immunoSEQ multiplex PCR; TCRdb's copy keeps in-frame clones and lacks some. The repertoire holds a few hundred thousand clones, with 84% as singletons. The sequencing sample was made of peripheral blood. These receptor sequences come from a woman between 40 and 50 years old who had recovered from COVID-19.

The CDR3 spells CASSFLEVGAFF. CDR3 DNA: TGTGCCAGCAGCTTCCTTGAAGTGGGCGCTTTCTTT. The chain has TRBV5-6 and TRBJ1-1; D not certain. CDR1 is SGHDT and CDR2 is YYEEEE in the germline V gene. V was clipped by 2 bases and J by 11 bases, with 13 bases between them. The CDR3 length is 12 residues.

J is TRBJ1-2 and V is TRBV28; possibly TRBD1 for D (6 bases). Trimming removed 8 bases at V and 4 bases at J, with 17 bases between. Per germline, CDR1 MDHEN and CDR2 SYDVKM. The CDR3 length is 14 residues. CDR3 coding DNA: TGTGCCAGCGGACAGTTCATCGAGGTCTATGGCTACACCTTC. Its protein product is CASGQFIEVYGYTF.

The chain employs TRBV9 and TRBJ2-1; 9 bases fit TRBD2. From germline, CDR1 is SGDLS and CDR2 YYNGEE. Trimming at V came to 3 bases and at J to 4 bases, leaving 5 bases not matched to a gene. The CDR3 is made up of 15 amino acids. In nucleotides, the CDR3 is TGTGCCAGCAGCGCGAGCGGGGGGCCTTACAATGAGCAGTTCTTC. It yields the protein CASSASGGPYNEQFF. The whole variable domain, filled in from reference TRBV9 and TRBJ2-1, reads DSGVTQTPKHLITATGQRVTLRCSPRSGDLSVYWYQQSLDQGLQFLIQYYNGEERAKGNILERFSAQQFPDLHSELNLSSLELGDSALYFCASSASGGPYNEQFFGPGTRLTVL.

V gene TRBV13 combines with J gene TRBJ1-5; no clear D gene. CDR1 PRHDT and CDR2 FYEKMQ come from the germline V gene (reference sequence). The CDR3 loop spans 17 amino acids. The V end was cut by 2 bases, the J end by 4 bases, with 18 bases between. In nucleotides, the CDR3 is TGTGCCAGCAGCTTACCGCCTCCGGCAGGCTTGAATCAGCCCCAGCATTTT. Amino acid sequence: CASSLPPPAGLNQPQHF.

This chain connects TRBV7-2 to TRBJ2-3, with D hard to call. Germline CDR1 and CDR2: SGHTA and FQGNSA. The CDR3 runs 15 residues. Trimming left V 4 bases short and J 2 bases short, with 13 bases between. The CDR3 sequence is CASSSSVFFTDTQYF. For the CDR3, the DNA is TGTGCCAGCAGCTCCTCGGTGTTTTTCACAGATACGCAGTATTTT.

This clone was seen once. CDR3 region: CASSPRSGDATGELFF. The CDR3 DNA follows: TGTGCCAGCTCACCACGATCAGGGGACGCCACCGGGGAGCTGTTTTTT. The chain carries TRBV18 and TRBJ2-2, with D possibly being TRBD1 (6 bases). V shed 1 base and J shed 4 bases, with 13 bases lying between them. Germline V gene data show CDR1 as KGHSH and CDR2 as LQKENI. The length of the CDR3 is 16 residues. Complete variable domain (other parts from reference TRBV18 and TRBJ2-2): NAGVMQNPRHLVRRRGQEARLRCSPMKGHSHVYWYRQLPEEGLKFMVYLQKENIIDESGMPKERFSAEFPKEGPSILRIQQVVRGDSAAYFCASSPRSGDATGELFFGEGSRLTVL.

This chain joins TRBV2 and TRBJ2-2; weak D call: TRBD1 (5 bases). Trimming shortened V by 6 bases and J by 5 bases, and 16 bases separated the two germline ends. This CDR3 contains 15 residues. The V gene's germline CDR1 is SNHLY and CDR2 FYNNEI. This CDR3 is CASSARQILTGELFF. The CDR3 region has the DNA TGTGCCAGCAGCGCTAGACAGATACTAACCGGGGAGCTGTTTTTT.